This TCR beta chain was captured by sequencing in a study of blood T cell repertoires in COVID-19. Overall study context: The samples span acute and convalescent COVID-19 from the United States, Italy and Spain. Sources were T cells, B-cell-depleted T cells, or PBMCs; the material itself was cDNA or gDNA.

Germline V gene data show CDR1 as SQVTM and CDR2 as ANQGSEA. V lost 6 bases, J lost 0 bases, and 13 bases lay in between. This CDR3 is 14 amino acids long. Per the original methods: Estimation of nucleated cell counts relied on the amplification of reference gene primers. TCRdb keeps only in-frame clones here, not all; method: immunoSEQ multiplex PCR. Clonal size and the V and J genes are those of that table, whereas D and trimming came from the DNA. The sample yields about 250,000 clones, approximately 86% seen once. The rearrangement joins TRBV29-1 to TRBJ2-3, with D tentatively TRBD1 (7 bases). The sequencing sample was made of peripheral blood. The sequence was collected from a woman in her fifties or sixties who had recovered from COVID-19. The CDR3 region has the DNA TGCAGCGTACCAGGGGGGAGGAGCACAGATACGCAGTATTTT. Its translation is CSVPGGRSTDTQYF.